One sample yielded the 27 T cell receptor beta chains listed below, sequenced in a study of blood T cell repertoires in COVID-19. Only in-frame clones appear in the TCRdb table, and some are missing; sequencing was by immunoSEQ multiplex PCR. The repertoire holds around 150,000 clones, with more than 75% as singletons. The sample consisted of peripheral blood. Every receptor here comes from a woman aged 45-60 years with acute or convalescent COVID-19.

This clone has only a few counts. The chain has TRBV6-5 and TRBJ2-7, with 8 nucleotides matching TRBD2. The CDR3 runs 15 residues. The V gene end was trimmed by 6 bases and the J gene end by 7 bases; junction bases not matched to a gene: 14. CDR1 is MNHEY, CDR2 SVGAGI, per germline. The CDR3 region has the DNA TGTGCCAGCAGCCTTAGCGGGGCTACCCGGATGGAGCAGTACTTC. Translation: CASSLSGATRMEQYF.

This clone has only a few counts. The chain joins TRBV29-1 to TRBJ1-2, with D possibly being TRBD1 (6 bases). Trimming cost V 3 bases and J 8 bases, with 19 bases left between them. The germline V gene encodes CDR1 SQVTM and CDR2 ANQGSEA. The length of the CDR3 is 14 residues. As DNA, the CDR3 is TGCAGCGTTGATGTCGCGGGGGACAAAGACGGCTACACCTTC. The encoded protein is CSVDVAGDKDGYTF.

This clone was observed a handful of times. The V gene is TRBV9, the J gene TRBJ1-1, with D hard to call. The ends were cut back, 5 bases at V and 1 base at J, with 15 bases in the middle. Germline lookup yields CDR1 SGDLS and CDR2 YYNGEE. There are 15 residues in the CDR3. The CDR3: CASRAGGHPNTEAFF. The CDR3 coding sequence is TGTGCCAGCAGAGCGGGAGGGCACCCGAACACTGAAGCTTTCTTT.

The chain carries TRBV21-1 and TRBJ1-1. TRBV21-1 counts as a pseudogene. The CDR3 has 14 amino acids. The CDR3 DNA reads TGTGCCAGCAGCAAACGGGGTCGGGGCACTGAAGCTTTCTTT. Its translation is CASSKRGRGTEAFF.

The chain is built from TRBV7-9 and TRBJ2-7; D is perhaps TRBD1 (5 bases). This CDR3 is built from 13 residues. Trimming took 4 bases from V and 6 from J, leaving 13 bases between them. CDR1 is SEHNR and CDR2 is FQNEAQ in the germline V gene (reference sequence). The CDR3 nucleotides are TGTGCCAGCAGCTGGAAGGGGTCGGCCGAGCAGTACTTC. Its translation is CASSWKGSAEQYF.

CDR3 in amino acids: CASSLSGGAADTQYF. The CDR3 bases are TGTGCCAGCAGCTTAAGCGGGGGGGCCGCAGATACGCAGTATTTT. V usage is TRBV7-3 and J usage is TRBJ2-3, with 9 bases that match TRBD2. Germline V gene sequence: CDR1 SGHTA, CDR2 FQGTGA. V shed 1 base and J 4 bases; nucleotides not matched to a gene: 3. The CDR3 spans 15 residues.

The chain has TRBV6-2 or TRBV6-3 and TRBJ2-7; the D gene is possibly TRBD2 (6 bases). V was clipped by 2 bases and J by 7 bases, with 21 bases between them. Germline lookup yields CDR1 MNHEY and CDR2 SVGEGT. This CDR3 region has 16 residues. The CDR3 region has the DNA TGTGCCAGCAGTTACGGGCCGGCGGGGCAACCCATAGAGCAGTACTTC. Its translation: CASSYGPAGQPIEQYF.

This clone was found a few times. The rearrangement links TRBV5-1 to TRBJ1-1; tentatively, D is TRBD1 (5 bases). CDR3 length equals 14 residues. The V end lost 4 bases, the J end lost 4 bases, and 14 bases lay between the germline ends. Germline V gene sequence: CDR1 SGHRS, CDR2 YFSETQ. Here the CDR3 DNA reads TGCGCCAGCAGCCCGGGGGTGCTGGGCACTGAAGCTTTCTTT. Its translation: CASSPGVLGTEAFF.

The chain recombines TRBV5-1 with TRBJ2-3; 8 nucleotides agree with TRBD1. Per germline, CDR1 SGHRS and CDR2 YFSETQ. This CDR3 is 16 amino acids long. The ends lost 2 bases at V and 2 bases at J; junction bases unmatched: 7. CDR3 sequence (DNA): TGCGCCAGCAGCTTAGGGACAGGCGCAAACACAGATACGCAGTATTTT. Amino acids: CASSLGTGANTDTQYF.

The chain links TRBV7-2 to TRBJ1-5; a possible D gene is TRBD1 (5 bases). Trimming shortened V by 0 bases and J by 7 bases, and 10 bases separated the two germline ends. Germline CDR1 SGHTA, CDR2 FQGNSA. CDR3 size: 14 residues. CDR3 in amino acids: CASSLAGVSQPQHF. CDR3 nucleotide sequence: TGTGCCAGCAGCTTAGCAGGGGTCAGCCAGCCCCAGCATTTT.

CDR3 loop: CASSTGTSGLWFF. The CDR3, as DNA: TGTGCCAGCAGCACCGGGACTAGCGGGTTATGGTTCTTC. The chain is built from TRBV28 and TRBJ2-1; 12 nucleotides agree with TRBD2. The CDR3 is made up of 13 amino acids. Germline assignment: CDR1 MDHEN and CDR2 SYDVKM. The J segment lost 15 bases and the V segment lost 6 bases, leaving 9 bases of the junction unmatched.

The genes are TRBV6-2 or TRBV6-3 and TRBJ2-2, with D possibly being TRBD2 (6 bases). The CDR3 is made up of 17 amino acids. V dropped 0 bases and J dropped 1 base, with 12 bases sitting between them. Germline V gives CDR1 MNHEY, CDR2 SVGEGT. The CDR3 nucleotides are TGTGCCAGCAGTTACTCGCGGGACTCGAAGAACACCGGGGAGCTGTTTTTT. Translated: CASSYSRDSKNTGELFF.

Regarding this clone: The same CDR3 also results from other DNA sequences found in this sample. The V and J genes are TRBV19 and TRBJ1-1; D uncertain. Germline loops: CDR1 LNHDA, CDR2 SQIVND (reference sequence). This CDR3 is 13 amino acids long. Trimming cost V 3 bases and J 4 bases, with 9 bases left between them. CDR3 in DNA: TGTGCCAGTAGTATGGAGAGGTCCACTGAAGCTTTCTTT. This codes for CASSMERSTEAFF.

The chain employs TRBV3-1 (or the pseudogene TRBV3-2) and TRBJ2-3; D unresolved. Trimming left V 4 bases short and J 0 bases short, with 17 bases between. The germline V gene has CDR1 LGHDT and CDR2 YNNKEL (reference sequence). This CDR3 contains 17 residues. The CDR3 DNA reads as TGTGCCAGCAGCCCAGGTTTGCTATTCGGTAGCACAGATACGCAGTATTTT. It specifies CASSPGLLFGSTDTQYF.

The chain couples TRBV9 to TRBJ2-2; 9 nucleotides align to TRBD2. CDR3 length: 17 residues. The junction had 5 bases not matched to a gene; V was cut back by 2 bases and J by 0 bases. Germline V gives CDR1 SGDLS, CDR2 YYNGEE. The CDR3 DNA sequence: TGTGCCAGCAGCGTCTTAGCGGGGGCCTCGAACACCGGGGAGCTGTTTTTT. Residues: CASSVLAGASNTGELFF.

A note on this clone: This clone may be a read error of a much larger clone one base away. This sequence joins TRBV6-2 or TRBV6-3 and TRBJ1-2, with D possibly matching TRBD1 (6 bases). This CDR3 has 12 amino acids. Germline CDR1 is MNHEY and CDR2 is SVGEGT. V gave up 2 bases and J gave up 8 bases, with 9 bases separating them. CDR3 DNA: TGTGCCAGCAGTTACGGACAGTTCGGCTACACCTTC. Its protein is CASSYGQFGYTF.

CDR3 nucleotide sequence: TGTGCCAGCAGCTTAGCCGAGACTCTCAAGACGGAAGCTTTCTTT. Encoded protein: CASSLAETLKTEAFF. This chain joins TRBV11-1 and TRBJ1-1, with D hard to call. Germline values: CDR1 SGHAT, CDR2 FQDESV (reference sequence). V lost 0 bases and J 8 bases, leaving 16 bases between the germline ends. The CDR3 sequence is 15 residues long.

The V call is TRBV12-1, the J call TRBJ2-7; the table calls TRBD2, which could not be checked here. TRBV12-1 is a pseudogene locus. This CDR3 is 17 amino acids long. CDR3 protein: CASSPPIESGGSYEQYF. The CDR3 nucleotides are TGTGCCAGCAGCCCACCGATTGAGAGCGGTGGCTCCTACGAGCAGTACTTC.

The V call is TRBV7-9, the J call TRBJ1-1, with a weak D call TRBD1 (6 bases). The CDR3 consists of 17 residues. The V and J ends lost 4 bases and 4 bases respectively, with 22 bases between them. From germline, CDR1 is SEHNR and CDR2 FQNEAQ (reference sequence). In DNA, the CDR3 is TGTGCCAGCAGCTCACTCGGGGTGGACAGCAGGCTCACTGAAGCTTTCTTT. Residues: CASSSLGVDSRLTEAFF. Full variable domain (missing parts from reference TRBV7-9 and TRBJ1-1): DTGVSQNPRHKITKRGQNVTFRCDPISEHNRLYWYRQTLGQGPEFLTYFQNEAQLEKSRLLSDRFSAERPKGSFSTLEIQRTEQGDSAMYLCASSSLGVDSRLTEAFFGQGTRLTVV.

This chain uses TRBV7-7 with TRBJ1-5, with D hard to call. V lost 1 base and J lost 6, with 7 bases in between. Germline V gene lookup returns CDR1 SSHAT and CDR2 FNYEAQ (reference sequence). This CDR3 has 13 amino acids. The CDR3 nucleotides are TGTGCCAGCAGCTTAGACCGGAGTCAGCCCCAGCATTTT. Encoded protein: CASSLDRSQPQHF. Based on the CDR3 plus reference TRBV7-7 and TRBJ1-5, the full variable domain is GAGVSQSPRYKVTKRGQDVTLRCDPISSHATLYWYQQALGQGPEFLTYFNYEAQPDKSGLPSDRFSAERPEGSISTLTIQRTEQRDSAMYRCASSLDRSQPQHFGDGTRLSIL.

CDR3: CASSFMDNPEAFF. CDR3 coding DNA: TGTGCCAGCAGTTTTATGGACAATCCCGAAGCTTTCTTT. The chain couples TRBV25-1 to TRBJ1-1; D possibly corresponds to TRBD1 (5 bases). The CDR3 spans 13 residues. Germline V gene lookup returns CDR1 MGHDK and CDR2 SYGVNS. V lost 5 bases, J lost 8 bases, and 15 bases lay in between.

For the CDR3, the DNA is TGTGCCAGCAGTCGGACTTCTGACTACAATGAGCAGTTCTTC. Encoded protein: CASSRTSDYNEQFF. The rearrangement uses TRBV6-2 or TRBV6-3 and TRBJ2-1; the D gene is possibly TRBD2 (5 bases). The CDR3 covers 14 residues. Trimming left V 5 bases short and J 3 bases short, with 11 bases between. In germline, CDR1 is MNHEY, CDR2 SVGEGT.

The chain is built from TRBV4-3 and TRBJ1-4, with 8 bases identical to TRBD1. V dropped 0 bases and J dropped 9; count of bases not matched to a gene: 3. The CDR3 consists of 14 residues. CDR1 and CDR2 (germline): LGHNA, YSLEER. CDR3 in amino acids: CASSQDRTGQKLFF. In DNA form, the CDR3 reads TGCGCCAGCAGCCAAGATAGGACAGGGCAAAAACTGTTTTTT.

This sequence joins TRBV7-8 and TRBJ2-7, with D possibly TRBD1 on 5 matching bases. Germline V gene sequence: CDR1 SGHVS, CDR2 FQNEAQ. Trimming took off 1 base at V and 2 bases at J, with 12 bases between the two ends. The CDR3 length is 15 residues. The CDR3 loop is CASSLVSGLTYEQYF. The CDR3 DNA follows: TGTGCCAGCAGCTTAGTTTCAGGGTTGACCTACGAGCAGTACTTC.

J is TRBJ2-3 and V is TRBV19; 9 bases are a match to TRBD1. The CDR3 totals 17 residues. Trimming removed 2 bases from V and 5 bases from J; junction bases left unmatched: 11. Germline CDR1 LNHDA, CDR2 SQIVND (reference sequence). This CDR3 reads CASSIPGQGLEGDTQYF. CDR3 bases: TGTGCCAGTAGTATACCGGGACAGGGTCTTGAGGGAGATACGCAGTATTTT.

The V call is TRBV3-1 (or the pseudogene TRBV3-2), the J call TRBJ1-1; 7 bases are a match to TRBD1. Trimming took 11 bases from V and 2 from J; bases not matched to a gene: 11. The CDR3 sequence is 14 residues long. Germline V gene data show CDR1 as LGHDT and CDR2 as YNNKEL (reference sequence). The chain's CDR3 is CADDSDRRNTEAFF. The CDR3 DNA sequence: TGTGCCGACGATTCGGACAGGAGAAACACTGAAGCTTTCTTT.

This clone has only one observation. The V and J genes are TRBV9 and TRBJ1-6; no clear D. The CDR3 totals 14 residues. The V gene lost 0 bases and the J gene lost 8 bases, with 9 bases spanning the gap. In germline, CDR1 is SGDLS, CDR2 YYNGEE. CDR3 DNA: TGTGCCAGCAGCGTAGGGACTTCTGATTCACCCCTCCACTTT. Its protein is CASSVGTSDSPLHF.